These T cell receptor beta chains were read from a single sample in a study of early T cells in non-severe SARS-CoV-2 infection. TCRdb ran MiXCR on the 5' RACE reads and lists one entry per CDR3 protein. The sample holds tens of thousands of distinct CDR3 sequences; 8.5% to 10% are singletons and the top ten take roughly 4%. The material sequenced was whole blood, taken at baseline. The receptors shown here come from an adult who was a healthcare worker with PCR-confirmed SARS-CoV-2 infection or an uninfected control (not recorded which). Each CDR3 is given with its conserved first and last residue. The order of the fields is CDR3 DNA, CDR3 protein, D gene, clone size, V gene, CDR3 length, J gene. D genes are given only for firm matches. Clone size appears in some rows only: once, few, many, or a class for an expanded clone.

cdr3_nt: TGTGCCAGCAGCGAGGGACAGGAGTACAATGAGCAGTTCTTC
cdr3_aa: CASSEGQEYNEQFF
d_call: TRBD1
clone_size: NA
v_call: TRBV7-8
cdr3_length: 14
j_call: TRBJ2-1

cdr3_nt: TGTGCCACCGCGGGGAAGTTGAGCTCTGGAAACACCATATATTTT
cdr3_aa: CATAGKLSSGNTIYF
d_call: NA
clone_size: NA
v_call: TRBV10-3
cdr3_length: 15
j_call: TRBJ1-3

cdr3_nt: TGTGCCAGCAGGGATGTGAGGGGGAGAAACTATGGCTACACCTTC
cdr3_aa: CASRDVRGRNYGYTF
d_call: NA
clone_size: few
v_call: TRBV5-6
cdr3_length: 15
j_call: TRBJ1-2

cdr3_nt: TGTGCCAGCACCACGGGACTAGCGGGGGGCGAATACAATGAGCAGTTCTTC
cdr3_aa: CASTTGLAGGEYNEQFF
d_call: TRBD2
clone_size: NA
v_call: TRBV11-2
cdr3_length: 17
j_call: TRBJ2-1

cdr3_nt: TGCAGTGCTAGGGTTGGTGGGTCGGGGGCGCAGACATATTCACCCCTCCACTTT
cdr3_aa: CSARVGGSGAQTYSPLHF
d_call: NA
clone_size: few
v_call: TRBV20-1
cdr3_length: 18
j_call: TRBJ1-6

cdr3_nt: TGTGCCAGCATCTTCGCCCACGGGGGGAACACTGAAGCTTTCTTT
cdr3_aa: CASIFAHGGNTEAFF
d_call: NA
clone_size: many
v_call: TRBV6-1
cdr3_length: 15
j_call: TRBJ1-1

cdr3_nt: TGTGCCAGCAGGGACAGGGTTTCTGAGCAGTTCTTC
cdr3_aa: CASRDRVSEQFF
d_call: TRBD1
clone_size: few
v_call: TRBV12-3/TRBV12-4
cdr3_length: 12
j_call: TRBJ2-1

cdr3_nt: TGTGCCAGCAGTTACGAACGCTTGAGCCGCAATACGCAGTATTTT
cdr3_aa: CASSYERLSRNTQYF
d_call: NA
clone_size: many
v_call: TRBV6-6
cdr3_length: 15
j_call: TRBJ2-3

cdr3_nt: TGTGCCAGCAGGAGAGGACAGGGACCTAATTCACCCCTCCACTTT
cdr3_aa: CASRRGQGPNSPLHF
d_call: TRBD1
clone_size: NA
v_call: TRBV6-6
cdr3_length: 15
j_call: TRBJ1-6

cdr3_nt: TGTGCCAGCTCACCACCGGGCAGGGATGGCGGCTACACCTTC
cdr3_aa: CASSPPGRDGGYTF
d_call: NA
clone_size: few
v_call: TRBV18
cdr3_length: 14
j_call: TRBJ1-2

cdr3_nt: TGTGCCAGCAGTTCGAGTGAACCCCACAATGAGCAGTTCTTC
cdr3_aa: CASSSSEPHNEQFF
d_call: NA
clone_size: few
v_call: TRBV6-5
cdr3_length: 14
j_call: TRBJ2-1

cdr3_nt: TGTGCCAGCAGCCAAGGGGGGACAGGCGGCGAGCAGTACTTC
cdr3_aa: CASSQGGTGGEQYF
d_call: TRBD1
clone_size: few
v_call: TRBV3-1
cdr3_length: 14
j_call: TRBJ2-7

cdr3_nt: TGTGCCAGCAGCCAAGAAGGAAGCGGGAGCGCAGATACGCAGTATTTT
cdr3_aa: CASSQEGSGSADTQYF
d_call: TRBD2
clone_size: many
v_call: TRBV4-2
cdr3_length: 16
j_call: TRBJ2-3

cdr3_nt: TGTGCCAGCAGCAGCCCCGGACAGGGTAGGGAGACCCAGTACTTC
cdr3_aa: CASSSPGQGRETQYF
d_call: TRBD1
clone_size: few
v_call: TRBV5-4
cdr3_length: 15
j_call: TRBJ2-5

cdr3_nt: TGTGCCAGCAGCTTAGAGAATCAGCCCCAGCATTTT
cdr3_aa: CASSLENQPQHF
d_call: NA
clone_size: NA
v_call: TRBV7-9
cdr3_length: 12
j_call: TRBJ1-5

cdr3_nt: TGTGCCAGCAGCTCCTTACTTGAAGCTTTCTTT
cdr3_aa: CASSSLLEAFF
d_call: NA
clone_size: once
v_call: TRBV7-9
cdr3_length: 11
j_call: TRBJ1-1

cdr3_nt: TGTGCCAGCAGTTCCGTAGGGACAGGCTTAGGGGGGCCCCAGCATTTT
cdr3_aa: CASSSVGTGLGGPQHF
d_call: TRBD1
clone_size: many
v_call: TRBV2
cdr3_length: 16
j_call: TRBJ1-5

cdr3_nt: TGTGCCAGCAACAACCAGGGGACCGATGGAAACACCATATATTTT
cdr3_aa: CASNNQGTDGNTIYF
d_call: NA
clone_size: few
v_call: TRBV6-6
cdr3_length: 15
j_call: TRBJ1-3

cdr3_nt: TGTGCCAGCAGTTTAGCGGGGACAGCCACTGAAGCTTTCTTT
cdr3_aa: CASSLAGTATEAFF
d_call: TRBD1
clone_size: many
v_call: TRBV12-3/TRBV12-4
cdr3_length: 14
j_call: TRBJ1-1

cdr3_nt: TGTGCCAGCAGCTTAGCGGAAGAGACCCAGTACTTC
cdr3_aa: CASSLAEETQYF
d_call: NA
clone_size: many
v_call: TRBV7-6
cdr3_length: 12
j_call: TRBJ2-5

cdr3_nt: TGTGCCAGCAGCTTACAGGGCGACTCCTACAATGAGCAGTTCTTC
cdr3_aa: CASSLQGDSYNEQFF
d_call: NA
clone_size: NA
v_call: TRBV7-2
cdr3_length: 15
j_call: TRBJ2-1

cdr3_nt: TGTGCCAGCAGCTTAGAGGGGGCCGGAGGTGAGACCCAGTACTTC
cdr3_aa: CASSLEGAGGETQYF
d_call: TRBD1
clone_size: NA
v_call: TRBV7-6
cdr3_length: 15
j_call: TRBJ2-5

cdr3_nt: TGTGCCAGCAGCTTACAACAGGGCAGTTCACCCCTCCACTTT
cdr3_aa: CASSLQQGSSPLHF
d_call: NA
clone_size: few
v_call: TRBV11-2
cdr3_length: 14
j_call: TRBJ1-6

cdr3_nt: TGTGCCAGCAGCCCACGTATCGGAAATCGGGAGACCCAGTACTTC
cdr3_aa: CASSPRIGNRETQYF
d_call: NA
clone_size: NA
v_call: TRBV9
cdr3_length: 15
j_call: TRBJ2-5

cdr3_nt: TGTGCCAGCAGCCCACGGACACCGAACACCGGGGAGCTGTTTTTT
cdr3_aa: CASSPRTPNTGELFF
d_call: NA
clone_size: many
v_call: TRBV5-4
cdr3_length: 15
j_call: TRBJ2-2

cdr3_nt: TGTGCCACCAGTGATCCGGGACTTACAGATACGCAGTATTTT
cdr3_aa: CATSDPGLTDTQYF
d_call: NA
clone_size: many
v_call: TRBV24-1
cdr3_length: 14
j_call: TRBJ2-3

cdr3_nt: TGCAGTGCTAGAGATCCTAGCGGGAGCTTCGGGCAGTACTTC
cdr3_aa: CSARDPSGSFGQYF
d_call: TRBD2
clone_size: many
v_call: TRBV20-1
cdr3_length: 14
j_call: TRBJ2-7

cdr3_nt: TGCAGTGCTAGAGATCCGGGACAGGGCGTAAACTATGGCTACACCTTC
cdr3_aa: CSARDPGQGVNYGYTF
d_call: TRBD1
clone_size: few
v_call: TRBV20-1
cdr3_length: 16
j_call: TRBJ1-2

cdr3_nt: TGTGCCAGCAGTGAAGCAGGCTCTAGCGGCTACAATGAGCAGTTCTTC
cdr3_aa: CASSEAGSSGYNEQFF
d_call: TRBD2
clone_size: NA
v_call: TRBV6-1
cdr3_length: 16
j_call: TRBJ2-1

cdr3_nt: TGTGCCAGCACCGCCCAGGGGCAAATACGGGAGACCCAGTACTTC
cdr3_aa: CASTAQGQIRETQYF
d_call: NA
clone_size: many
v_call: TRBV2
cdr3_length: 15
j_call: TRBJ2-5

cdr3_nt: TGTGCCAGCACGGACGATTGGGGATTTGGTCGGGAAGAGGGAGATACGCAGTATTTT
cdr3_aa: CASTDDWGFGREEGDTQYF
d_call: NA
clone_size: NA
v_call: TRBV2
cdr3_length: 19
j_call: TRBJ2-3

cdr3_nt: TGTGCCAGCAGCTTGGATATTTCGGACACTGAAGCTTTCTTT
cdr3_aa: CASSLDISDTEAFF
d_call: NA
clone_size: many
v_call: TRBV5-5
cdr3_length: 14
j_call: TRBJ1-1

cdr3_nt: TGTGCCAGCACTGCGGACAGGCTGAGCACAGATACGCAGTATTTT
cdr3_aa: CASTADRLSTDTQYF
d_call: TRBD1
clone_size: many
v_call: TRBV2
cdr3_length: 15
j_call: TRBJ2-3

cdr3_nt: TGCGCCAGCAGTGACGTGGTCTTACTAGCCAAAAACATTCAGTACTTC
cdr3_aa: CASSDVVLLAKNIQYF
d_call: NA
clone_size: few
v_call: TRBV10-1
cdr3_length: 16
j_call: TRBJ2-4

cdr3_nt: TGTGCCAGCAGCTTAGCAGGGGGCAGCCAGCCCCAGCATTTT
cdr3_aa: CASSLAGGSQPQHF
d_call: TRBD1
clone_size: many
v_call: TRBV7-6
cdr3_length: 14
j_call: TRBJ1-5

cdr3_nt: TGTGCCAGCCTAGGGAACGCTAATACGCAGTATTTT
cdr3_aa: CASLGNANTQYF
d_call: NA
clone_size: NA
v_call: TRBV19
cdr3_length: 12
j_call: TRBJ2-3

cdr3_nt: TGTGCCAGCAGTTCGGGGCTAGCGGGAGGTAACACCGGGGAGCTGTTTTTT
cdr3_aa: CASSSGLAGGNTGELFF
d_call: TRBD2
clone_size: many
v_call: TRBV12-3/TRBV12-4
cdr3_length: 17
j_call: TRBJ2-2

cdr3_nt: TGTGCCAGCAGCGTGGACGGACTGCACAATGAGCAGTTCTTC
cdr3_aa: CASSVDGLHNEQFF
d_call: NA
clone_size: once
v_call: TRBV5-5
cdr3_length: 14
j_call: TRBJ2-1

cdr3_nt: TGTGCCAGCAGTCCCTCCCTATGGGGTATCGTAGATTCACCCCTCCACTTT
cdr3_aa: CASSPSLWGIVDSPLHF
d_call: NA
clone_size: many
v_call: TRBV2
cdr3_length: 17
j_call: TRBJ1-6

cdr3_nt: TGCAGCGTTGCCACCCCCCGGGCTCCCGTGGCAGATACGCAGTATTTT
cdr3_aa: CSVATPRAPVADTQYF
d_call: NA
clone_size: few
v_call: TRBV29-1
cdr3_length: 16
j_call: TRBJ2-3

cdr3_nt: TGCAGTGCTAAACCTCAAGGCAGGGCCCTTCGCGAGCAGTTCTTC
cdr3_aa: CSAKPQGRALREQFF
d_call: NA
clone_size: NA
v_call: TRBV20-1
cdr3_length: 15
j_call: TRBJ2-1

cdr3_nt: TGTGCCAGCAGCTCTCCGTTCAAGACAGGGGGGGACAATGAGCAGTTCTTC
cdr3_aa: CASSSPFKTGGDNEQFF
d_call: TRBD1
clone_size: many
v_call: TRBV7-9
cdr3_length: 17
j_call: TRBJ2-1

cdr3_nt: TGTGCCAGCAGCGGTCACTTGACAGGGTCATATGGCTACACCTTC
cdr3_aa: CASSGHLTGSYGYTF
d_call: TRBD1
clone_size: few
v_call: TRBV6-5
cdr3_length: 15
j_call: TRBJ1-2

cdr3_nt: TGTGCCAGCAGTTCCCTGACAGGGGTCGGATCCTACGAGCAGTACTTC
cdr3_aa: CASSSLTGVGSYEQYF
d_call: TRBD1
clone_size: many
v_call: TRBV6-1
cdr3_length: 16
j_call: TRBJ2-7

cdr3_nt: TGTGCCAGCAGTGAAGGGTTGCTGAATACCTACGAGCAGTACTTC
cdr3_aa: CASSEGLLNTYEQYF
d_call: NA
clone_size: few
v_call: TRBV6-1
cdr3_length: 15
j_call: TRBJ2-7

cdr3_nt: TGCGCCAGCAGCTCCCGGGCTAACAGGGCCTACAATGAGCAGTTCTTC
cdr3_aa: CASSSRANRAYNEQFF
d_call: NA
clone_size: many
v_call: TRBV5-1
cdr3_length: 16
j_call: TRBJ2-1

cdr3_nt: TGCAGCGTTGAAGTTACAGATGGGGGGTACGAGCAGTACTTC
cdr3_aa: CSVEVTDGGYEQYF
d_call: NA
clone_size: many
v_call: TRBV29-1
cdr3_length: 14
j_call: TRBJ2-7

cdr3_nt: TGTGCCAGCGGTACTCACGAGCAGTACTTC
cdr3_aa: CASGTHEQYF
d_call: NA
clone_size: once
v_call: TRBV6-5
cdr3_length: 10
j_call: TRBJ2-7

cdr3_nt: TGTGCAAGTCGCTTAGCAGGCAGGGGGTTATTTTCCTCCCTTTGGGAGCAGTACTTC
cdr3_aa: CASRLAGRGLFSSLWEQYF
d_call: NA
clone_size: many
v_call: TRBV12-2
cdr3_length: 19
j_call: TRBJ2-7

cdr3_nt: TGTGCCAGCAGCAAAAAATTAGCGGGAGGGCCCTACGAGCAGTACTTC
cdr3_aa: CASSKKLAGGPYEQYF
d_call: NA
clone_size: many
v_call: TRBV21-1
cdr3_length: 16
j_call: TRBJ2-7

cdr3_nt: TGTGCCAGCAGCCAAGTCGTCAACGAGCAGTACTTC
cdr3_aa: CASSQVVNEQYF
d_call: NA
clone_size: few
v_call: TRBV3-1
cdr3_length: 12
j_call: TRBJ2-7

cdr3_nt: TGCGCCAGCAGCCTCCGAGCGGGAGGGGAAACCTACGAGCAGTACTTC
cdr3_aa: CASSLRAGGETYEQYF
d_call: TRBD2
clone_size: NA
v_call: TRBV4-1
cdr3_length: 16
j_call: TRBJ2-7

cdr3_nt: TGTGCCAGCAGCCAAGGTCCCGGGGCTAATGAAAAACTGTTTTTT
cdr3_aa: CASSQGPGANEKLFF
d_call: NA
clone_size: NA
v_call: TRBV3-1
cdr3_length: 15
j_call: TRBJ1-4

cdr3_nt: TGTGCCAGCAGTGGGGCCTCCCCACACATTCAGTACTTC
cdr3_aa: CASSGASPHIQYF
d_call: NA
clone_size: few
v_call: TRBV2
cdr3_length: 13
j_call: TRBJ2-4

cdr3_nt: TGTGCCAGCGGATGGGCAGGGGCTGGCTACACCTTC
cdr3_aa: CASGWAGAGYTF
d_call: NA
clone_size: NA
v_call: TRBV7-9
cdr3_length: 12
j_call: TRBJ1-2

cdr3_nt: TGTGCCAGCAGCGTCAACACAGGGGGCAAGCAGTTCTTC
cdr3_aa: CASSVNTGGKQFF
d_call: TRBD1
clone_size: many
v_call: TRBV3-1
cdr3_length: 13
j_call: TRBJ2-1

cdr3_nt: TGTGCCAGCAGCCAGGTGAGAAGCGACACAGATACGCAGTATTTT
cdr3_aa: CASSQVRSDTDTQYF
d_call: NA
clone_size: few
v_call: TRBV3-1
cdr3_length: 15
j_call: TRBJ2-3